This T cell receptor (beta chain) was observed in a study of blood T cell repertoires in COVID-19 (dated by TCRdb to 2019 to 2021). Notes on the research overall: Collaborator samples came from the United States, Italy and Spain and covered acute and convalescent phases of COVID-19. The material from the prospective study consisted of cDNA or gDNA derived from T cells, B-cell-depleted T cells, or PBMCs. Deeply sampled blood TCRbeta repertoires from subjects exposed to, actively infected with, or recovered from COVID-19 were included in the dataset. The repertoires were made available in a free public database intended to serve as a resource for research on the immune response to SARS-CoV-2. Samples came from the ongoing ImmuneRACE study (first 160 participants) plus 1,254 subjects from 6 global collaborators. The sample metadata nearly always contained a de-identified subject ID, COVID-19 status, age in years and sex. Where HLA class I and class II types were available, the types were taken from metadata supplied by the sample provider, not from assay-based typing.

TCRbeta CDR3 regions were amplified from genomic DNA by means of the immunoSEQ Assay, a bias-controlled multiplex PCR. On the study's bioinformatics: The number of nucleated cells in each sample was estimated from the amplification of reference gene primers within the assay. Sequence reads were collapsed and filtered to measure the absolute abundance of every unique TCRbeta CDR3 rearrangement. For each sample, productive Simpson clonality was calculated as the square root of Simpson's diversity index across productive rearrangements. Here the immuneACCESS table is served through TCRdb, limited to in-frame sequences with V and J called. Missing clones are a known gap in these copies; in checked studies unresolved V genes cover under half, and the rest lacks a known reason. That table gives V, J and clone size, and the DNA gave D and trimming. For this sample there are about 100,000 clones; about 86% appear just once. Jointly, the top ten make up about 1.7% of the sample.

Study-level results and caveats: The quantity of clinical and demographic metadata differed by source and by participant and was supplied without curation.

Worth noting for this clone: The clone's antigen remains unknown. Per-base quality was not reported, and no clone a single base away is much larger than it.

Whole blood was collected in K2EDTA tubes by collaborating institutions according to the institutions' own protocols. For TCRbeta analysis, collaborators shipped samples in one of three forms: frozen whole blood, isolated PBMCs, or DNA extracted from either of those sample types. The sequencing input was peripheral blood. The origin of this receptor is an elderly man with acute or convalescent COVID-19.

CDR3 sequence: CASSWEDEQYF. The nucleotides are TGTGCCAGCAGTTGGGAGGACGAGCAGTACTTC. The sequence is built from TRBV6-2 or TRBV6-3 and TRBJ2-7; the D gene is perhaps TRBD2, from 6 matching bases. Deletion took 4 bases off V and 5 bases off J, with a span of 6 bases between the germline ends. The CDR3 contains 11 residues, cysteine and phenylalanine counted. Only the CDR3 DNA is retained, 33 bases long and in frame from the first base. The germline V gene gives CDR1 as MNHEY and CDR2 as SVGEGT.